One sample yielded the 29 T cell receptor beta chains listed below, sequenced in a study of identical twins. TCRdb fed the 5' RACE reads into MiXCR, producing one record per CDR3 protein. The sample contains approximately 670,000 distinct CDR3 sequences, roughly 6.2% of which appear only once. Sequencing input: naive T cells sorted from blood. The receptor source for this set is a man aged 18 to 29 in good health.

This clonotype was counted at least ten times. This rearrangement joins TRBV20-1 to TRBJ2-1; D may be TRBD1 or TRBD2 (5 bases each). This CDR3 spans 14 amino acids. Germline V lookup: CDR1 DFQATT, CDR2 SNEGSKA (reference sequence). The V end lost 5 bases, the J end lost 2 bases, and 13 bases lay between the germline ends. The CDR3 region has the DNA TGCAGTGCTCATCCCGGGACCACCTACAATGAGCAGTTCTTC. It encodes CSAHPGTTYNEQFF.

The chain combines TRBV6-2 or TRBV6-3 with TRBJ2-7; D is possibly TRBD2 (5 bases). The CDR3 contains 13 residues. Trimming removed 4 bases at V and 4 bases at J, with 11 bases between. Looked up from germline, CDR1 is MNHEY and CDR2 is SVGEGT. CDR3 amino acids: CASSSYGIYEQYF. The CDR3 nucleotides are TGTGCCAGCAGTTCCTACGGGATTTACGAGCAGTACTTC.

This clonotype was detected many times. The chain couples TRBV6-2 or TRBV6-3 to TRBJ2-2; no clear D. The germline V and J ends were trimmed by 0 bases and 5 bases, with 13 bases remaining between them. Germline loops: CDR1 MNHEY, CDR2 SVGEGT. The CDR3 consists of 16 residues. The CDR3 DNA follows: TGTGCCAGCAGTTACTCGTCAGCTAGAAGAACCGGGGAGCTGTTTTTT. Translating it yields CASSYSSARRTGELFF.

This clonotype was observed a few times. The chain has TRBV15 and TRBJ1-2; D remains unclear. The V gene lost 0 bases and the J gene lost 3 bases, with 14 bases spanning the gap. The CDR3 has 16 amino acids. Germline CDR1 is LNHNV and CDR2 is YYDKDF (reference sequence). CDR3 DNA sequence: TGTGCCACCAGCAGAGATCGATTGACGGATGACTATGGCTACACCTTC. Protein sequence: CATSRDRLTDDYGYTF.

The chain combines TRBV6-1 with TRBJ2-3; D is tentatively TRBD1 or TRBD2 (5 bases each). Germline CDR1 reads MNHNS; CDR2 reads SASEGT. Trimming took 2 bases from V and 1 from J, leaving 10 bases between them. The CDR3 has 15 residues. In DNA form, the CDR3 reads TGTGCCAGCAGTGAACGCCGAGGGGGCACAGATACGCAGTATTTT. Translated, it gives CASSERRGGTDTQYF.

This clonotype showed up many times. J is TRBJ2-1 and V is TRBV20-1, with TRBD2 matching over 8 bases. Germline V gene sequence: CDR1 DFQATT, CDR2 SNEGSKA (reference sequence). CDR3 length: 15 amino acids. After removal of 0 bases from V and 9 bases from J, the junction contained 10 bases not matched to a gene. CDR3 bases: TGCAGTGCTAGAGATCTTGCCGGGAGGGCCGGTGAGCAGTTCTTC. Residues: CSARDLAGRAGEQFF.

The gene calls are TRBV20-1 and TRBJ2-1; D ambiguous. Germline V CDR1 and CDR2: DFQATT, SNEGSKA (reference sequence). The CDR3 has 15 residues. The V gene lost 5 bases and the J gene lost 0 bases, with 14 bases spanning the gap. The CDR3 DNA reads as TGCAGTGCTTCTATCTGGGGAAGCTCCTACAATGAGCAGTTCTTC. Amino acid sequence: CSASIWGSSYNEQFF.

This clonotype came up a few times. V gene TRBV25-1 combines with J gene TRBJ1-5, with a weak D call TRBD1 (5 bases). This CDR3 region has 14 residues. The germline V gene has CDR1 MGHDK and CDR2 SYGVNS. V lost 4 bases and J lost 2, with 9 bases in between. CDR3 nucleotide sequence: TGTGCCAGCAGTGGGGTGGGGGGCAATCAGCCCCAGCATTTT. Protein product: CASSGVGGNQPQHF.

The rearrangement uses TRBV3-1 and TRBJ2-7; 9 bases fit TRBD1. The CDR3 contains 17 residues. Per germline, CDR1 LGHDT and CDR2 YNNKEL (reference sequence). The V gene end was trimmed by 1 base and the J gene end by 6 bases; junction bases not matched to a gene: 13. CDR3 sequence: CASSQANPLGTGSEQYF. CDR3 DNA sequence: TGTGCCAGCAGCCAAGCGAATCCCCTCGGGACAGGGTCCGAGCAGTACTTC.

This clonotype was detected ten times or more. The chain has TRBV28 and TRBJ2-1; 10 nucleotides agree with TRBD1. Looked up from germline, CDR1 is MDHEN and CDR2 is SYDVKM. The CDR3 has 16 amino acids. V dropped 5 bases and J dropped 3; count of bases not matched to a gene: 7. CDR3 residues: CASSTYRDRGYNEQFF. For the CDR3, the DNA is TGTGCCAGCAGTACTTACCGGGACAGGGGCTACAATGAGCAGTTCTTC.

The chain has TRBV19 and TRBJ2-5; TRBD1 or TRBD2 may be the D gene (7 bases each). The V end was cut by 11 bases, the J end by 5 bases, with 15 bases between. The CDR3 has 12 residues. The germline V gene encodes CDR1 LNHDA and CDR2 SQIVND (reference sequence). DNA for the CDR3: TGTGCCGTGGGAGGGGGCGGCGAGACCCAGTACTTC. It yields the protein CAVGGGGETQYF.

This clonotype was observed at least ten times. This rearrangement joins TRBV6-1 to TRBJ1-5, with 10 positions matching TRBD1. The CDR3 runs to 15 residues. V lost 10 bases and J lost 6; bases outside the gene matches: 12. CDR1 and CDR2 (germline): MNHNS, SASEGT. The CDR3 loop is CATAPSGQGTQPQHF. CDR3 nucleotides: TGTGCCACCGCTCCATCGGGACAGGGGACTCAGCCCCAGCATTTT.

This clonotype was seen many times. This sequence joins TRBV20-1 and TRBJ1-5; no definite D call. Germline assignment: CDR1 DFQATT and CDR2 SNEGSKA (reference sequence). With 0 bases removed from V and 1 base from J, the gap between germline ends came to 7 bases. The CDR3 covers 14 residues. As DNA, the CDR3 is TGCAGTGCTAGAGATGTCTCCAGCAATCAGCCCCAGCATTTT. Protein product: CSARDVSSNQPQHF.

This clonotype came up many times. The chain joins TRBV27 to TRBJ2-7; 13 bases map to TRBD2. Germline CDR1 MNHEY, CDR2 SMNVEV (reference sequence). The CDR3 consists of 15 residues. V shed 5 bases, J shed 3 bases, and the junction held 4 bases outside the gene matches. The CDR3 is CASSPTSGGIYEQYF. CDR3 nucleotides: TGTGCCAGCAGTCCGACTAGCGGGGGGATCTACGAGCAGTACTTC.

The J gene is TRBJ2-2, the V gene TRBV6-5, with a possible D match to TRBD1 (5 bases). Trimming removed 2 bases from V and 0 bases from J, with 10 bases in between. In germline, CDR1 is MNHEY, CDR2 SVGAGI. There are 16 residues in the CDR3. The CDR3: CASSYSPGPNTGELFF. The CDR3 nucleotides are TGTGCCAGCAGTTACAGCCCAGGGCCGAACACCGGGGAGCTGTTTTTT.

The chain has TRBV20-1 and TRBJ2-1, with D possibly matching TRBD2 (6 bases). Trimming removed 3 bases from V and 8 bases from J, with 20 bases in between. Germline V CDR1 and CDR2: DFQATT, SNEGSKA (reference sequence). The CDR3 loop spans 15 amino acids. The CDR3 DNA is TGCAGTGCTAGGCAGGAGGGGCGGTTTATATATGAGCAGTTCTTC. This encodes CSARQEGRFIYEQFF.

This clonotype showed up just a few times. The J gene is TRBJ2-4, the V gene TRBV5-5; D gene uncertain. Germline V CDR1 and CDR2: SGHKS, YYEKEE (reference sequence). Between the trimmed V and J ends, which lost 0 bases and 3 bases, there was a span of 7 bases. CDR3 length: 14 amino acids. The CDR3 DNA reads as TGTGCCAGCAGCTTGGGTTCGGTCAAAAACATTCAGTACTTC. Translated, it gives CASSLGSVKNIQYF.

This clonotype was seen at least ten times. The chain uses TRBV20-1 and TRBJ2-7; D gene ambiguous. Trimming stripped 1 base from V and 2 bases from J, with 12 bases between. The V gene's germline CDR1 is DFQATT and CDR2 SNEGSKA (reference sequence). The CDR3 consists of 14 residues. CDR3 amino acids: CSARVSRPPYEQYF. The CDR3, as DNA: TGCAGTGCTAGAGTGAGCAGGCCACCCTACGAGCAGTACTTC.

This clonotype was counted many times. V gene TRBV20-1 combines with J gene TRBJ2-1; 7 bases fit TRBD1. Germline lookup yields CDR1 DFQATT and CDR2 SNEGSKA (reference sequence). The ends lost 5 bases at V and 0 bases at J; junction bases unmatched: 4. This CDR3 is 14 amino acids long. The CDR3 loop is CSAEGQSSYNEQFF. CDR3 sequence (DNA): TGCAGTGCTGAGGGACAGAGCTCCTACAATGAGCAGTTCTTC.

This clonotype was counted ten times or more. V gene TRBV18 combines with J gene TRBJ2-1, with unresolved D. The CDR3 is 13 residues long. Trimming took 0 bases from V and 9 from J, leaving 9 bases between them. Germline V gene sequence: CDR1 KGHSH, CDR2 LQKENI. The CDR3 here is CASSPPLSGEQFF. CDR3 DNA: TGTGCCAGCTCACCACCCTTATCGGGTGAGCAGTTCTTC.

The CDR3, as DNA: TGTGCCAGCAGTTCCATGACCTACGAGCAGTACTTC. As protein: CASSSMTYEQYF. The V and J genes are TRBV27 and TRBJ2-7; D is uncertain. Germline CDR1 reads MNHEY; CDR2 reads SMNVEV (reference sequence). V dropped 4 bases and J dropped 2 bases, with 6 bases sitting between them. The CDR3 covers 12 residues.

V and J are TRBV9 and TRBJ2-5; 10 bases align to TRBD2. After removal of 3 bases from V and 9 bases from J, the junction contained 11 bases not matched to a gene. The CDR3 consists of 15 residues. Germline V lookup: CDR1 SGDLS, CDR2 YYNGEE. CDR3 sequence: CASSEGLAESGAQYF. DNA for the CDR3: TGTGCCAGCAGCGAAGGACTAGCGGAGTCCGGAGCCCAGTACTTC.

Many counts were recorded for this clonotype. The genes are TRBV7-2 and TRBJ1-5; 8 bases fit TRBD1. The V and J ends lost 5 bases and 2 bases, in that order; junction bases with no gene match: 8. The germline gives CDR1 SGHTA, CDR2 FQGNSA. The CDR3 is 16 amino acids. The CDR3 DNA reads TGTGCCAGCAGCCCTCGGACAGGGATCGGCAATCAGCCCCAGCATTTT. It yields the protein CASSPRTGIGNQPQHF.

This clonotype came up many times. The genes are TRBV5-1 and TRBJ2-1; TRBD2 matches at 8 bases. The CDR3 is 15 amino acids. With V trimmed by 4 bases and J by 0 bases, 3 bases remained unmatched. Germline CDR1 is SGHRS and CDR2 is YFSETQ. The CDR3 DNA reads as TGCGCCAGCAGCCCGGGACTAGTCTCCTACAATGAGCAGTTCTTC. It codes for CASSPGLVSYNEQFF. Full variable domain (outside the CDR3, taken from reference TRBV5-1 and TRBJ2-1): KAGVTQTPRYLIKTRGQQVTLSCSPISGHRSVSWYQQTPGQGLQFLFEYFSETQRNKGNFPGRFSGRQFSNSRSEMNVSTLELGDSALYLCASSPGLVSYNEQFFGPGTRLTVL.

This clonotype was seen more than once but under ten times. The chain has TRBV11-3 and TRBJ1-1, with D possibly being TRBD1 (6 bases). V shed 0 bases and J shed 1 base, with 15 bases lying between them. The CDR3 loop spans 17 amino acids. Germline lookup yields CDR1 SGHNT and CDR2 YENEEA. The CDR3 sequence: CASSLEGWTEKNTEAFF. Here the CDR3 DNA reads TGTGCCAGCAGCTTAGAGGGCTGGACAGAAAAGAACACTGAAGCTTTCTTT.

This clonotype has a handful of counts. The rearrangement links TRBV24-1 to TRBJ2-1; D call uncertain. This CDR3 has 12 amino acids. Germline V gene lookup returns CDR1 KGHDR and CDR2 SFDVKD. Trimming took off 1 base at V and 8 bases at J, with 5 bases between the two ends. The CDR3 is CATSDFRDEQFF. The CDR3 bases are TGTGCCACCAGTGATTTCCGCGATGAGCAGTTCTTC.

Ten or more counts support this clonotype. V usage is TRBV27 and J usage is TRBJ1-5; 7 nucleotides agree with TRBD1. CDR3 length equals 14 residues. Germline trimming cut 6 bases from V and 2 bases from J; bases unmatched to any gene: 4. Germline CDR1 is MNHEY and CDR2 is SMNVEV (reference sequence). The CDR3 loop is CASRRGTGNQPQHF. The CDR3 DNA reads TGTGCCAGCAGAAGAGGGACAGGCAATCAGCCCCAGCATTTT.

This clonotype occurred a few times. The V and J genes are TRBV12-3 or TRBV12-4 and TRBJ2-7; TRBD2 might be the D (7 bases). V was clipped by 7 bases and J by 2 bases, with 24 bases between them. The CDR3 contains 17 residues. CDR3 coding DNA: TGTGCCAGCATCCAAGGGACGGGGGGCAGGAAGCCCTACGAGCAGTACGTC. This translates into CASIQGTGGRKPYEQYV.

This clonotype was observed at least ten times. The chain couples TRBV29-1 to TRBJ1-4; the D is unclear. This CDR3 region has 12 residues. Germline V gives CDR1 SQVTM, CDR2 ANQGSEA. V lost 4 bases and J 7 bases, leaving 10 bases between the germline ends. The CDR3, as DNA: TGCAGCGTTGCTGGTTCGGGTGAAAAACTGTTTTTT. Protein sequence: CSVAGSGEKLFF.